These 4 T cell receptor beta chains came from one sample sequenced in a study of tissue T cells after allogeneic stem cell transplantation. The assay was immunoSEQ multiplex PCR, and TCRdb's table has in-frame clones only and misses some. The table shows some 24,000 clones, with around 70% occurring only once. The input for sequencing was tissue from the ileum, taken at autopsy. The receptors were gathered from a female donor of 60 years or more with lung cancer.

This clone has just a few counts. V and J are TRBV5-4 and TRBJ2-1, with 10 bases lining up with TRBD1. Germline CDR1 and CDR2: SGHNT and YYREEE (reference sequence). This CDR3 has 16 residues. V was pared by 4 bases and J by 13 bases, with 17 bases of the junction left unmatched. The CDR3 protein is CASSPTGQGFSGPQFF. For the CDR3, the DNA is TGTGCCAGCAGCCCAACGGGACAGGGGTTCTCCGGTCCTCAGTTCTTC. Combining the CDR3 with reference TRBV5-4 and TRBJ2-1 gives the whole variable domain ETGVTQSPTHLIKTRGQQVTLRCSSQSGHNTVSWYQQALGQGPQFIFQYYREEENGRGNFPPRFSGLQFPNYSSELNVNALELDDSALYLCASSPTGQGFSGPQFFGPGTRLTVL.

The CDR3: CASSESRTSGLYEQYF. Here the CDR3 DNA reads TGCGCCAGCAGTGAGTCGAGGACTAGCGGGTTATACGAGCAGTACTTC. This rearrangement joins TRBV10-2 to TRBJ2-7; 11 bases match TRBD2. From germline, CDR1 is WSHSY and CDR2 SAAADI. The CDR3 sequence is 16 residues long. V lost 0 bases to trimming and J lost 4 bases; unmatched junction nucleotides: 5.

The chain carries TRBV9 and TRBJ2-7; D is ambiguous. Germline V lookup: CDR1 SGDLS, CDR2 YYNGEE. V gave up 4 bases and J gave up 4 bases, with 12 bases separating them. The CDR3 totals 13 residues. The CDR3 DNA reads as TGTGCCAGCAGCCGCTCCCATATTTACGAGCAGTACTTC. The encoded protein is CASSRSHIYEQYF.

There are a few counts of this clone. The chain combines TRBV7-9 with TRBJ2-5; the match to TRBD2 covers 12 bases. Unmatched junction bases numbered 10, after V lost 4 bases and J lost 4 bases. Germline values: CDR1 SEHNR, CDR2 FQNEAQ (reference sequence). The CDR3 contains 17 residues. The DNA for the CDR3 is TGTGCCAGCAGCTCCCCCTCTAGCGGGGGGGCTCCAGAGACCCAGTACTTC. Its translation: CASSSPSSGGAPETQYF.